This TCR beta chain was captured by sequencing in a study of OX40 agonist ivuxolimab in advanced cancers. The table came from immunoSEQ multiplex PCR; TCRdb's copy has only in-frame clones and leaves some out. The sample holds 35,000 to 45,000 clones, about 88% seen once. The material sequenced was CD4+ or CD8+ T cells sorted from blood, taken in a trial of the OX40 agonist ivuxolimab. The receptor's source is an adult with an advanced solid tumor such as melanoma, head and neck, liver or kidney cancer.

This chain's CDR3 is CASSVGTGVKSGANVLTF. The CDR3 DNA follows: TGTGCCAGCAGCGTCGGGACAGGGGTTAAGTCTGGGGCCAACGTCCTGACTTTC. The chain uses TRBV7-9 and TRBJ2-6; 10 positions match TRBD1. Trimming removed 5 bases from V and 1 base from J; junction bases left unmatched: 8. Germline V gene data show CDR1 as SEHNR and CDR2 as FQNEAQ (reference sequence). The CDR3 has 18 amino acids. Full variable domain (missing parts from reference TRBV7-9 and TRBJ2-6): DTGVSQNPRHKITKRGQNVTFRCDPISEHNRLYWYRQTLGQGPEFLTYFQNEAQLEKSRLLSDRFSAERPKGSFSTLEIQRTEQGDSAMYLCASSVGTGVKSGANVLTFGAGSRLTVL.